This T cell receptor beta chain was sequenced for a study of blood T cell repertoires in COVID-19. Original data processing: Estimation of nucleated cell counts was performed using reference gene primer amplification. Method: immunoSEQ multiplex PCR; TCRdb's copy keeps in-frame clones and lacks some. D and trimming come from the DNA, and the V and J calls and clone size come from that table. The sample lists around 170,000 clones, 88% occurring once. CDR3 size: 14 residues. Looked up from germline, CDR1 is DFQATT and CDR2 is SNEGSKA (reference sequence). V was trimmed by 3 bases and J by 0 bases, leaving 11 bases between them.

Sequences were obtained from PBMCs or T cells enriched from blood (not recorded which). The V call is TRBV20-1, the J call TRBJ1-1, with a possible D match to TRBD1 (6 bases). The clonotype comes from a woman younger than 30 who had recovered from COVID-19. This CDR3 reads CSASSRGMNTEAFF. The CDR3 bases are TGCAGTGCTAGTAGCAGGGGCATGAACACTGAAGCTTTCTTT.